A single sample gave rise to the 24 T cell receptor beta chains below, sequenced in a study of cytomegalovirus exposure and HLA in healthy donors. Researchers ran the PCR with 60 Vbeta and 13 Jbeta primers. Repertoires were generated with immunoSEQ multiplex PCR, while TCRdb's copy carries only in-frame clones and drops some. This sample's table has 75,000 to 85,000 clones. The sample comprised PBMCs. These receptors all come from a man aged 45-65 years in good health and CMV-seronegative.

The chain uses TRBV19 and TRBJ2-3; D is ambiguous. The germline V gene has CDR1 LNHDA and CDR2 SQIVND (reference sequence). V was cut by 6 bases and J by 6 bases, with 16 bases left in between. This CDR3 has 14 amino acids. The CDR3 DNA reads as TGTGCCAGTAGCCGAGATGCCGCCGTGGATACGCAGTATTTT. It yields the protein CASSRDAAVDTQYF.

The rearrangement joins TRBV5-6 to TRBJ1-1, with TRBD1 as a possible D gene (5 bases). The CDR3 consists of 12 residues. Trimming left V 7 bases short and J 6 bases short, with 13 bases between. Germline CDR1 reads SGHDT; CDR2 reads YYEEEE. Written as DNA, the CDR3 is TGTGCCAGCGGTCGGCAGGGCCCTGAAGCTTTCTTT. This translates into CASGRQGPEAFF.

The CDR3 reads CASSDPRGGGEKLFF. The DNA for the CDR3 is TGTGCCAGCAGTGACCCCAGGGGTGGGGGCGAAAAACTGTTTTTT. J is TRBJ1-4 and V is TRBV6-1; D is perhaps TRBD1 (6 bases). Germline-derived CDR1 and CDR2 are MNHNS and SASEGT. This CDR3 region has 15 residues. V shed 3 bases and J shed 8 bases, with 16 bases lying between them.

The gene calls are TRBV5-4 and TRBJ2-5, with 10 bases aligning to TRBD2. This CDR3 has 15 residues. Germline assignment: CDR1 SGHNT and CDR2 YYREEE (reference sequence). The V gene end was trimmed by 4 bases and the J gene end by 9 bases; junction bases not matched to a gene: 12. The CDR3 DNA reads TGTGCCAGCAGCCCAGGAGCGGGGGGGCGAGGGGCCCAGTACTTC. This translates into CASSPGAGGRGAQYF.

Details on this clone: The sample has other DNA sequences that encode this CDR3 too. This chain links TRBV19 with TRBJ2-7; TRBD1 matches at 7 bases. The trim removed 5 bases at V and 3 bases at J, leaving 4 bases unmatched. In germline, CDR1 is LNHDA, CDR2 SQIVND (reference sequence). The CDR3 has 13 residues. The CDR3 nucleotides are TGTGCCAGTAGTCTCTACAGGGGCTACGAGCAGTACTTC. It yields the protein CASSLYRGYEQYF. Looking up the rest from reference TRBV19 and TRBJ2-7 gives the full variable domain: DGGITQSPKYLFRKEGQNVTLSCEQNLNHDAMYWYRQDPGQGLRLIYYSQIVNDFQKGDIAEGYSVSREKKESFPLTVTSAQKNPTAFYLCASSLYRGYEQYFGPGTRLTVT.

The chain is built from TRBV30 and TRBJ2-3, with 7 nucleotides matching TRBD2. Germline CDR1 is GTSNPN and CDR2 is SVGIG (reference sequence). The length of the CDR3 is 14 residues. The V gene end was trimmed by 2 bases and the J gene end by 2 bases; junction bases not matched to a gene: 4. The CDR3 reads CAWSKLAITDTQYF. The CDR3 bases are TGTGCCTGGAGTAAACTAGCGATCACAGATACGCAGTATTTT.

The CDR3 sequence is CASSRSERNEQYF. CDR3 sequence (DNA): TGTGCCAGCTCACGGAGTGAAAGGAACGAGCAGTACTTC. The J gene is TRBJ2-7, the V gene TRBV18; D is unclear. Germline values: CDR1 KGHSH, CDR2 LQKENI. The CDR3 runs to 13 residues. Trimming cost V 4 bases and J 5 bases, with 12 bases left between them.

The chain has TRBV7-9 and TRBJ2-1; TRBD2 matches 9 bases. With 1 base clipped from V and 7 bases from J, the junction kept 11 bases outside the gene matches. The CDR3 has 17 amino acids. Germline assignment: CDR1 SEHNR and CDR2 FQNEAQ (reference sequence). CDR3 DNA: TGTGCCAGCAGCTTAGTATCCGGGACTAGCTTTGCGAATGAGCAGTTCTTC. It translates to CASSLVSGTSFANEQFF.

The chain links TRBV19 to TRBJ1-2; 7 nucleotides agree with TRBD1. V lost 3 bases and J lost 3; bases outside the gene matches: 13. CDR3 length: 17 amino acids. The V gene's germline CDR1 is LNHDA and CDR2 SQIVND (reference sequence). DNA of the CDR3: TGTGCCAGTAGTATTTCCCGGGACAGACTGAGCTACTATGGCTACACCTTC. The encoded protein is CASSISRDRLSYYGYTF.

The rearrangement uses TRBV6-5 and TRBJ2-5, with 7 bases aligning to TRBD1. The DNA end favors TRBJ2-7, so the J call may be wrong. CDR1 is MNHEY, CDR2 SVGAGI, per germline. This CDR3 has 16 residues. The CDR3 loop reads CASSFMPAGGSYEQYF. CDR3 bases: TGTGCCAGCAGTTTCATGCCGGCAGGGGGCTCCTACGAGCAGTACTTC.

The chain employs TRBV6-5 and TRBJ1-1; 9 positions agree with TRBD1. There are 15 residues in the CDR3. Trimming cost V 6 bases and J 3 bases; bases outside gene matches: 8. CDR1 and CDR2 (germline): MNHEY, SVGAGI. CDR3 nucleotide sequence: TGTGCCAGCAGCCCAACCGGGACAGGGTACACTGAAGCTTTCTTT. Protein product: CASSPTGTGYTEAFF.

V gene TRBV7-6 combines with J gene TRBJ2-2; the D is unclear. Germline assignment: CDR1 SGHVS and CDR2 FNYEAQ. The V end was cut by 0 bases, the J end by 0 bases, with 5 bases between. CDR3 length: 15 amino acids. The CDR3 here is CASSLASSNTGELFF. As DNA, the CDR3 is TGTGCCAGCAGCTTAGCCTCGTCGAACACCGGGGAGCTGTTTTTT.

The V call is TRBV5-1, the J call TRBJ2-5; 9 bases align to TRBD2. Germline loops: CDR1 SGHRS, CDR2 YFSETQ. The CDR3 contains 17 residues. J was trimmed by 5 bases and V by 0 bases; bases with no gene match: 11. CDR3 DNA: TGCGCCAGCAGCTTGGGTATTGCGAGCGGGGGGTCGGAGACCCAGTACTTC. Protein product: CASSLGIASGGSETQYF.

The chain has TRBV6-5 and TRBJ1-2; D perhaps matches TRBD1 (5 bases). The V end was cut by 6 bases, the J end by 2 bases, with 13 bases between. There are 14 residues in the CDR3. Germline V gene data show CDR1 as MNHEY and CDR2 as SVGAGI. The CDR3 bases are TGTGCCAGCAGGGGGCGTACTTGGAACTATGGCTACACCTTC. Translating it yields CASRGRTWNYGYTF.

The chain carries TRBV29-1 and TRBJ1-2; 10 positions agree with TRBD1. V shed 5 bases, J shed 1 base, and the junction held 1 base outside the gene matches. Looked up from germline, CDR1 is SQVTM and CDR2 is ANQGSEA. This CDR3 has 13 amino acids. The CDR3: CSVRTGGNYGYTF. The CDR3 DNA reads as TGCAGCGTTCGGACAGGGGGTAACTATGGCTACACCTTC.

V and J are TRBV5-4 and TRBJ2-1, with D possibly being TRBD2 (5 bases). This CDR3 is built from 11 residues. Germline-derived CDR1 and CDR2 are SGHNT and YYREEE (reference sequence). Trimming took off 4 bases at V and 12 bases at J, with 11 bases between the two ends. The CDR3 region has the DNA TGTGCCAGCAGCCGGGAAGAGTCGCAGTTCTTC. Translating it yields CASSREESQFF.

The V gene is TRBV27, the J gene TRBJ1-2; TRBD1 matches 9 bases. The CDR3 consists of 14 residues. From germline, CDR1 is MNHEY and CDR2 SMNVEV (reference sequence). With 8 bases clipped from V and 6 bases from J, the junction kept 10 bases outside the gene matches. For the CDR3, the DNA is TGTGCCAGCGGAGGGACAGGGAGGAAAGATGGCTACACCTTC. Encoded protein: CASGGTGRKDGYTF.

The V and J genes are TRBV6-5 and TRBJ2-5; no definite D call. The J call could be wrong; TRBJ2-7 is a better fit for the DNA end. Germline loops: CDR1 MNHEY, CDR2 SVGAGI. The CDR3 has 15 amino acids. The CDR3 nucleotides read TGTGCCAGCAGTTACGGTGCAGGCTCGACCTACGAGCAGTACTTC. Amino acid sequence: CASSYGAGSTYEQYF.

This sequence joins TRBV28 and TRBJ1-5, with TRBD1 as a possible D gene (6 bases). The CDR3 has 15 amino acids. CDR1 is MDHEN, CDR2 SYDVKM, per germline. V gave up 7 bases and J gave up 3 bases, with 16 bases separating them. The CDR3 sequence: CASILDRDDNQPQHF. For the CDR3, the DNA is TGTGCCAGCATCTTGGACAGAGACGACAATCAGCCCCAGCATTTT.

The CDR3 here is CASSSPGTGVSDTQYF. As DNA, the CDR3 is TGTGCCAGCAGTTCCCCCGGGACAGGGGTTTCAGATACGCAGTATTTT. The chain uses TRBV28 and TRBJ2-3; 10 positions agree with TRBD1. The CDR3 is 16 amino acids. The germline CDR1 and CDR2 sequences are MDHEN and SYDVKM. The V and J ends lost 4 bases and 4 bases, in that order; junction bases with no gene match: 8.

The chain has TRBV19 and TRBJ2-1; 8 nucleotides align to TRBD1. After removal of 3 bases from V and 2 bases from J, the junction contained 6 bases not matched to a gene. Germline V gene lookup returns CDR1 LNHDA and CDR2 SQIVND (reference sequence). The length of the CDR3 is 16 residues. CDR3 DNA sequence: TGTGCCAGTAGTATCCCTGACAGGGGCCCCTACAATGAGCAGTTCTTC. The encoded protein is CASSIPDRGPYNEQFF.

The chain has TRBV5-3 and TRBJ1-2; TRBD1 aligns across 7 bases. TRBV5-3 is an ORF, with its function uncertain. The CDR3 runs to 13 residues. J was trimmed by 4 bases and V by 2 bases; bases with no gene match: 2. The CDR3 nucleotides read TGTGCCAGAAGCTTAGACAGGGCCTATGGCTACACCTTC. Protein sequence: CARSLDRAYGYTF.

The chain uses TRBV28 and TRBJ1-1, with 7 bases that match TRBD1. CDR3 length: 14 amino acids. The trim removed 7 bases at V and 3 bases at J, leaving 8 bases unmatched. Germline CDR1 reads MDHEN; CDR2 reads SYDVKM. For the CDR3, the DNA is TGTGCCAGCACACAGGGGCCTACCTACACTGAAGCTTTCTTT. This translates into CASTQGPTYTEAFF.

The V and J genes are TRBV5-1 and TRBJ2-2; D perhaps matches TRBD1 (5 bases). Trimming cost V 4 bases and J 0 bases, with 13 bases left between them. Germline V gene sequence: CDR1 SGHRS, CDR2 YFSETQ. The CDR3 covers 16 residues. The CDR3 sequence: CASSRGGRANTGELFF. The CDR3 DNA reads TGCGCCAGCAGCCGAGGTGGCAGGGCGAACACCGGGGAGCTGTTTTTT. Drawing the rest from reference TRBV5-1 and TRBJ2-2, the complete variable domain is KAGVTQTPRYLIKTRGQQVTLSCSPISGHRSVSWYQQTPGQGLQFLFEYFSETQRNKGNFPGRFSGRQFSNSRSEMNVSTLELGDSALYLCASSRGGRANTGELFFGEGSRLTVL.